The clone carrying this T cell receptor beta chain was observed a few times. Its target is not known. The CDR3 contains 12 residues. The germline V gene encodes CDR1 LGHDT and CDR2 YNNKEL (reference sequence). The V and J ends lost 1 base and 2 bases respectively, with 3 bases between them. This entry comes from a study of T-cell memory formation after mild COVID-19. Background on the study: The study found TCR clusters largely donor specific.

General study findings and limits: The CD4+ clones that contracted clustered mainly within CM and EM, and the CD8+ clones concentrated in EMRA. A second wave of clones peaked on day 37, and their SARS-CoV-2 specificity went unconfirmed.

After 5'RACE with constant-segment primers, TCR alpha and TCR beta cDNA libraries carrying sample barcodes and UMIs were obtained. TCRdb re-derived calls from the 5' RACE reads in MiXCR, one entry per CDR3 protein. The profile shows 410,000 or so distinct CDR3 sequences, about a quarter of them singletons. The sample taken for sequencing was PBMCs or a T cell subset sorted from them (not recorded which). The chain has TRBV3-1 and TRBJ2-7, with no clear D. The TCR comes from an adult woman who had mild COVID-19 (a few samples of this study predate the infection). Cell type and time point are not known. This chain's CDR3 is CASSQVAYEQYF. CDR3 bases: TGTGCCAGCAGCCAAGTCGCCTACGAGCAGTACTTC.